A selection of T cell receptor beta chains follows, all from one sample in a study of graft-versus-host responses after intestinal transplantation. What these receptors recognize is not known. Measured with immunoSEQ multiplex PCR; TCRdb has only the in-frame clones, and not every one. The sample contains 85,000 to 110,000 clones, approximately 94% of which appear only once. Sequences were derived from unstimulated CD8+ T cells sorted from spleen or lymph node cells, sampled before intestinal transplant. All receptors derive from a human donor who received an intestinal transplant. The CDR3 runs from the conserved cysteine through the conserved F or W.

J gene,V gene,CDR3 protein
TRBJ2-1,TRBV7-6,CASNGGIANEQFF
TRBJ2-2,TRBV7-6,CASSSEGRQGAPGELFF
TRBJ1-1,TRBV11-3,CASSLEVTLTEAFF
TRBJ1-6,TRBV5-8,CASSPIGSGYNSPLHF
TRBJ2-3,TRBV7-6,CASSLASGTGPSTDTQYF
TRBJ2-2,TRBV9,CASSEGTRSNTGELFF
TRBJ2-7,TRBV4-1,CASSQKGSSYEQYF
TRBJ2-3,TRBV2,CAKQGYGTDTQYF
TRBJ2-2,TRBV14,CASSPVDTGELFF
TRBJ2-7,TRBV4-1,CASSPTSGGAYEQYF
TRBJ2-7,TRBV30,CAWRGTSGSSYEQYF
TRBJ1-1,TRBV5-6,CASSLLGVEAFF
TRBJ2-5,TRBV6-1,CASSESSARGHETQYF
TRBJ2-2,TRBV6-1,CASLYAGELFF
TRBJ2-4,TRBV4-1,CASSQQSFLYF
TRBJ2-7,TRBV27,CASSLNRAYEQYF
TRBJ1-1,TRBV6-5,CASSYGGRGAMAFF
TRBJ1-5,TRBV7-3,CASSLIGQPQHF
TRBJ2-3,TRBV5-1,CASSLGRGAGDTQYF
TRBJ2-3,TRBV25-1,CASSDGLGGTDTQYF
TRBJ2-5,TRBV27,CASRTPRGGGQETQYF
TRBJ2-2,TRBV9,CASSGRTGTGELFF
TRBJ1-3,TRBV6-6,CASWSGGYSGNTIYF
TRBJ1-3,TRBV9,CASGQGNTIYF
TRBJ1-1,TRBV4-1,CASSQSGTDFHTEAFF
TRBJ2-7,TRBV11-3,CASSLDEAGAGYYEQYF
TRBJ2-7,TRBV27,CASSTLSLGTGTSYEQYF
TRBJ1-5,TRBV28,CASRRWTGGHQPQHF
TRBJ2-7,TRBV10-2,CASRESGEVSYEQYF
TRBJ2-5,TRBV4-1,CASSVRTGGEAQYF
TRBJ1-3,TRBV9,CASSPSGAANTIYF
TRBJ2-3,TRBV6-5,CASATDTQYF